This TCR beta chain was identified in a study of T cells in localized non-small cell lung cancer. Study findings and constraints: T cell clonality was highest in uninvolved adjacent lung, above tumor. Among the top 100 tumor clones, a median about 57 appeared in adjacent lung.

Turning to this clone: What it binds is not known.

V was clipped by 6 bases and J by 1 base; unmatched bases: 5. This CDR3 is 15 amino acids long. Germline-derived CDR1 and CDR2 are ENHRY and SYGVKD. TCRdb's copy holds only in-frame clones and misses some; the assay was immunoSEQ multiplex PCR. The sample holds around 130,000 clones, 80% to 90% seen once. The chain couples TRBV10-3 to TRBJ2-3, with TRBD1 identical over 9 bases. The sequencing used peripheral blood, collected before any cancer treatment. This clonotype was sampled from a female donor older than 55 with stage I lung adenocarcinoma. This CDR3 reads CAISPGQGGTDTQYF. In DNA, the CDR3 is TGTGCCATCAGCCCGGGACAGGGAGGCACAGATACGCAGTATTTT.